Reported below is one TCR beta chain. Methods used by the authors: Estimates of nucleated cell counts were drawn from the amplification of reference gene primers. TCRdb's copy holds only in-frame clones and misses some; the assay was immunoSEQ multiplex PCR. V, J and clone size are those of that table, while D and trimming were read from the DNA. The sample lists under 300,000 clones, approximately 86% occurring once. The source of the sample is a study of blood T cell repertoires in COVID-19. The wider study: Samples representing acute and convalescent COVID-19 were sourced from the United States, Italy and Spain. T cells, B-cell-depleted T cells, or PBMCs supplied cDNA or gDNA.

The CDR3 extends over 19 amino acids. The junction had 20 bases not matched to a gene; V was cut back by 8 bases and J by 3 bases. The germline V gene has CDR1 SNHLY and CDR2 FYNNEI. This sequence originates from a woman older than 75 with active or convalescent COVID-19. Specimen: peripheral blood. J is TRBJ1-4 and V is TRBV2, with 8 bases matching TRBD1. For the CDR3, the DNA is TGTGCCAGCTACCGATCCCTTGGACAGGGCCGAGGCTCTAATGAAAAACTGTTTTTT. Translated, it gives CASYRSLGQGRGSNEKLFF.